This T cell receptor (beta chain) was observed in a study of PD-1 blockade in classical Hodgkin lymphoma. Broader study findings: Those achieving complete response showed baseline diversity like newly diagnosed patients. At C4D1, TCR diversity had climbed significantly for CD4+ cells, though not for CD8+ cells. Some patients began nivolumab under 1 year after ASCT. These patients were excluded from later analyses. Baseline TCR diversity was reportedly lower in newly diagnosed patients than in healthy donors. It was reported as lower still in relapsed/refractory patients.

Profiled with immunoSEQ multiplex PCR; TCRdb holds only in-frame clones, not every one. The table shows tens of thousands of clones, with roughly 70% occurring only once. Note on this clone: Its antigen is unidentified.

Time point reported: cycle 4 day 1 (C4D1), after 5 to 7 weeks of nivolumab. Each patient's relapse followed autologous stem cell transplantation, and brentuximab vedotin exposure varied. The CDR3 extends over 11 amino acids. Germline CDR1 and CDR2: SNHLY and FYNNEI. Trimming pared 7 bases from V and 14 bases from J, leaving 17 bases between. The rearrangement links TRBV2 to TRBJ1-1; the D gene is possibly TRBD1 (5 bases). Sequenced here: peripheral blood mononuclear cells (PBMCs), sampled before the fourth cycle of nivolumab. This receptor was taken from a human donor with classical Hodgkin lymphoma. CDR3 coding DNA: TGTGCCAGCACCCTCCGGGACCGCGGATTCTTT. Its protein is CASTLRDRGFF.